The 20 T cell receptor beta chains below all came from one sample that was sequenced in a study of T cells in Graves' hyperthyroidism and ophthalmopathy. Amplification of TCR beta CDR3 regions was performed using RNA transcripts as template. In the first-round RT-PCR of the TCR CDR3, the HTBI primer set was used. TCRdb analysed the multiplex PCR reads with MiXCR anew, one entry per CDR3 protein. The sample contains hundreds of thousands of distinct CDR3 sequences, 38% of which appear only once. The sequencing input was blood. The receptors come from a man between 18 and 35 years old with Graves' hyperthyroidism.

The rearrangement uses TRBV6-6 and TRBJ2-7, with TRBD1 identical over 9 bases. After removal of 2 bases from V and 2 bases from J, the junction contained 7 bases not matched to a gene. The germline V gene has CDR1 MNHNY and CDR2 SVGAGI (reference sequence). This CDR3 region has 16 residues. Here the CDR3 reads CASSYRIRDRAYEQYF. Here the CDR3 DNA reads TGTGCCAGCAGTTACCGAATCCGGGACAGGGCCTACGAGCAGTACTTC.

At least ten counts were recorded for this clonotype. The chain carries TRBV25-1 and TRBJ2-2; D gene unclear. CDR3 length equals 15 residues. V lost 0 bases to trimming and J lost 4 bases, with 9 bases between them. Germline loops: CDR1 MGHDK, CDR2 SYGVNS. This chain's CDR3 is CASSEYSYSTGELFF. For the CDR3, the DNA is TGTGCCAGCAGTGAATACTCATACAGCACCGGGGAGCTGTTTTTT.

This clonotype was observed a handful of times. The chain joins TRBV6-5 to TRBJ2-5; 8 bases agree with TRBD2. The trim removed 5 bases at V and 1 base at J, leaving 6 bases unmatched. CDR3 length: 15 residues. Germline CDR1 reads MNHEY; CDR2 reads SVGAGI. CDR3 sequence (DNA): TGTGCCAGCAGTCCAACACTAGCGGTCCAAGAGACCCAGTACTTC. This sequence encodes CASSPTLAVQETQYF.

This clonotype was counted only a few times. This sequence joins TRBV12-3 or TRBV12-4 and TRBJ1-1; D remains ambiguous. This CDR3 spans 17 amino acids. V was cut by 6 bases and J by 0 bases, with 20 bases left in between. The CDR3 DNA follows: TGTGCCAGCAGCCCGCTAAAGGACGGGTCCATGAACACTGAAGCTTTCTTT. Translated: CASSPLKDGSMNTEAFF.

At least ten counts were recorded for this clonotype. This chain joins TRBV20-1 and TRBJ1-6; perhaps TRBD1 as D (6 bases). Trimming stripped 1 base from V and 3 bases from J, with 13 bases between. The V gene's germline CDR1 is DFQATT and CDR2 SNEGSKA (reference sequence). The length of the CDR3 is 16 residues. The CDR3 is CSARVSTGNYNSPLHF. CDR3 in DNA: TGCAGTGCTAGAGTTTCGACAGGCAACTATAATTCACCCCTCCACTTT.

In its sample, this clonotype was seen a few times. The chain joins TRBV5-1 to TRBJ1-1, with 7 bases lining up with TRBD1. The germline CDR1 and CDR2 sequences are SGHRS and YFSETQ. The CDR3 covers 17 residues. V shed 4 bases, J shed 6 bases, and the junction held 18 bases outside the gene matches. This chain's CDR3 is CASSLYRGYAGMAEAFF. In DNA form, the CDR3 reads TGCGCCAGCAGCCTCTACAGGGGATACGCAGGAATGGCTGAAGCTTTCTTT.

The chain has TRBV19 and TRBJ2-7, with 7 bases fitting TRBD1. CDR3 size: 14 residues. Germline V lookup: CDR1 LNHDA, CDR2 SQIVND (reference sequence). V lost 1 base and J lost 3; bases outside the gene matches: 3. CDR3 protein: CASSIGQGYYEQYF. The CDR3 bases are TGTGCCAGTAGTATAGGACAGGGCTACTACGAGCAGTACTTC.

The chain combines TRBV7-3 with TRBJ1-1, with unresolved D. The germline V gene encodes CDR1 SGHTA and CDR2 FQGTGA. The V gene lost 4 bases and the J gene lost 3 bases, with 15 bases spanning the gap. CDR3 length: 15 residues. CDR3 amino acids: CASSSLTTGHTEAFF. In DNA form, the CDR3 reads TGTGCCAGCAGCTCGTTGACGACCGGGCACACTGAAGCTTTCTTT. Together with reference TRBV7-3 and TRBJ1-1, the CDR3 gives the full variable domain: GAGVSQTPSNKVTEKGKYVELRCDPISGHTALYWYRQSLGQGPEFLIYFQGTGAADDSGLPNDRFFAVRPEGSVSTLKIQRTERGDSAVYLCASSSLTTGHTEAFFGQGTRLTVV.

In nucleotides, the CDR3 is TGTGCCAGCAGCTTAGGAGGGGCCGGAGGGGAGCAGTACTTC. The encoded protein is CASSLGGAGGEQYF. The J gene is TRBJ2-7, the V gene TRBV7-9; maybe TRBD2 (6 bases). Trimming stripped 1 base from V and 7 bases from J, with 14 bases between. CDR1 and CDR2 from the germline V gene are SEHNR and FQNEAQ (reference sequence). CDR3 length: 14 residues.

The chain couples TRBV20-1 to TRBJ2-6; maybe TRBD2 (5 bases). CDR1 DFQATT and CDR2 SNEGSKA come from the germline V gene (reference sequence). The V end lost 5 bases, the J end lost 9 bases, and 11 bases lay between the germline ends. This CDR3 comprises 12 residues. The CDR3 sequence is CSACLRDNVLTF. Here the CDR3 DNA reads TGCAGTGCTTGCCTCCGGGACAACGTCCTGACTTTC.

This clonotype was picked up many times. The gene calls are TRBV2 and TRBJ2-7, with unresolved D. Germline V gives CDR1 SNHLY, CDR2 FYNNEI. V lost 3 bases and J 2 bases, leaving 8 bases between the germline ends. There are 13 residues in the CDR3. CDR3 nucleotide sequence: TGTGCCAGCAGTGATAAACTACCCTACGAGCAGTACTTC. Amino acids: CASSDKLPYEQYF.

The chain is built from TRBV20-1 and TRBJ2-1, with D uncertain. From germline, CDR1 is DFQATT and CDR2 SNEGSKA (reference sequence). Trimming left V 3 bases short and J 8 bases short, with 11 bases between. The CDR3 loop spans 12 amino acids. The CDR3 loop is CSASPRLDEQFF. The CDR3 DNA reads as TGCAGTGCTAGCCCCAGGCTCGATGAGCAGTTCTTC.

The CDR3 loop reads CSPPLGSGELFF. The CDR3 region has the DNA TGCAGTCCCCCCCTGGGGAGCGGGGAGCTGTTTTTT. The V and J genes are TRBV29-1 and TRBJ2-2; weak D call: TRBD2 (5 bases). CDR1 is SQVTM, CDR2 ANQGSEA, per germline. The CDR3 extends over 12 amino acids.

This clonotype was found a few times. The chain recombines TRBV14 with TRBJ2-7; no clear D. The V end was cut by 0 bases, the J end by 2 bases, with 11 bases between. There are 15 residues in the CDR3. The germline V gene encodes CDR1 SGHDN and CDR2 FVKESK. The CDR3: CASSQDWSQTYEQYF. CDR3 in DNA: TGTGCCAGCAGCCAAGATTGGTCGCAAACCTACGAGCAGTACTTC.

This clonotype was detected only a few times. The genes are TRBV7-9 and TRBJ2-7, with D perhaps assigned TRBD1 or TRBD2 (5 bases each). From germline, CDR1 is SEHNR and CDR2 FQNEAQ (reference sequence). V was clipped by 7 bases and J by 3 bases, with 16 bases between them. This CDR3 contains 14 residues. The CDR3 DNA sequence: TGTGCCAGCACATCCTCCCGGGACCTCTACGAGCAGTACTTC. Its protein is CASTSSRDLYEQYF.

This clonotype was found a few times. The CDR3 coding sequence is TGTGCCAGCAGGGGACTAGCGGGAGGTCACGAGCAGTACTTC. Protein: CASRGLAGGHEQYF. The chain has TRBV6-5 and TRBJ2-7; the match to TRBD2 covers 15 bases. Trimming took 6 bases from V and 5 from J; bases not matched to a gene: 2. The CDR3 has 14 residues. The germline V gene has CDR1 MNHEY and CDR2 SVGAGI.

The CDR3 DNA is TGCAGCGTTGATCGGGCGCCGAGCTCCTACGAGCAGTACTTC. Protein product: CSVDRAPSSYEQYF. The chain couples TRBV29-1 to TRBJ2-7, with no clear D. The CDR3 contains 14 residues. V gave up 3 bases and J gave up 0 bases, with 12 bases separating them. The germline gives CDR1 SQVTM, CDR2 ANQGSEA.

This clonotype was seen more than once but under ten times. The genes are TRBV5-1 and TRBJ1-6; no firm D call. The CDR3 runs to 15 residues. Germline lookup yields CDR1 SGHRS and CDR2 YFSETQ. Between the trimmed V and J ends, which lost 1 base and 7 bases, there was a span of 12 bases. The CDR3, as DNA: TGCGCCAGCAGCTTGAGGCGGGGAAACAATTCACCCCTCCACTTT. Its protein is CASSLRRGNNSPLHF. Complete variable domain (other parts from reference TRBV5-1 and TRBJ1-6): KAGVTQTPRYLIKTRGQQVTLSCSPISGHRSVSWYQQTPGQGLQFLFEYFSETQRNKGNFPGRFSGRQFSNSRSEMNVSTLELGDSALYLCASSLRRGNNSPLHFGNGTRLTVT.

In its sample, this clonotype was seen a few times. This chain links TRBV7-9 with TRBJ1-5; TRBD1 might be the D (5 bases). The CDR3 sequence is 16 residues long. Per the germline V gene, CDR1 is SEHNR and CDR2 is FQNEAQ (reference sequence). Between the trimmed V and J ends, which lost 0 bases and 3 bases, there was a span of 12 bases. CDR3 sequence: CASSLAQGLNNQPQHF. Here the CDR3 DNA reads TGTGCCAGCAGCTTAGCTCAGGGCCTAAACAATCAGCCCCAGCATTTT.

The V gene is TRBV2, the J gene TRBJ1-5; no definite D call. Germline CDR1 reads SNHLY; CDR2 reads FYNNEI. This CDR3 is built from 14 residues. The V end lost 6 bases, the J end lost 11 bases, and 20 bases lay between the germline ends. The CDR3 DNA reads TGTGCCAGCAGCCACGGCGTATCGCCAGCGGCCCAGCATTTT. Translated, it gives CASSHGVSPAAQHF.